This TCR beta chain comes out of a study of CD8+ T cells in alopecia areata. Following RNA extraction, reverse transcription yielded cDNA that acted as the sequencing template. The method was immunoSEQ multiplex PCR; TCRdb's version includes in-frame clones alone and lacks a portion of them. The table has about 250,000 clones, 60% seen once. Indicated treatment: oral pan-JAK inhibitor, 5-10 mg twice daily. The CDR3 is 16 amino acids. Looked up from germline, CDR1 is LNHNV and CDR2 is YYDKDF (reference sequence). Trimming took 0 bases from V and 3 from J, leaving 14 bases between them. As concerns this clone: Antigen unknown.

Overall study results and limits: Scalp clonality and expanded CD8+ clones among the top 100 showed significant decreases with tofacitinib. In lesional scalp, particularly from alopecia totalis/universalis, clonality was higher than in normal scalp.

The clonotype comes from a human donor with alopecia areata. J is TRBJ2-5 and V is TRBV15, with D perhaps matching TRBD1 or TRBD2 (5 bases each). Material: CD4+ T cells sorted from blood, obtained around week 54, from a patient treated with tofacitinib. CDR3 DNA sequence: TGTGCCACCAGCAGAGATCCGGGACGGGGTAAAGAGACCCAGTACTTC. This translates into CATSRDPGRGKETQYF. Based on the CDR3 plus reference TRBV15 and TRBJ2-5, the full variable domain is DAMVIQNPRYQVTQFGKPVTLSCSQTLNHNVMYWYQQKSSQAPKLLFHYYDKDFNNEADTPDNFQSRRPNTSFCFLDIRSPGLGDTAMYLCATSRDPGRGKETQYFGPGTRLLVL.